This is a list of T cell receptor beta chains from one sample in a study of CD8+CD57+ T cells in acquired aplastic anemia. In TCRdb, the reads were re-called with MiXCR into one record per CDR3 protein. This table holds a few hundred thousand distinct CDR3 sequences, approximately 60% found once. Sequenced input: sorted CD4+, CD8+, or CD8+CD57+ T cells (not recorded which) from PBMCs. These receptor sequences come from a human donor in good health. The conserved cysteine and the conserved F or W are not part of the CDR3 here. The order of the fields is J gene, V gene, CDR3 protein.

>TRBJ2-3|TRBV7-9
ASSFGQGSDTQY
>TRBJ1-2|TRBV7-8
ASSISRGRGYGYT
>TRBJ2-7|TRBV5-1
ASSFTSRAGGSYEQY
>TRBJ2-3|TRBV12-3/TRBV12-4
ASRYLIAQY
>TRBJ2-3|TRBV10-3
AISDGGTGSTDTQY
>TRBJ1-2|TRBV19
ASRAPGGKEGYT
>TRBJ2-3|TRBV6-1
ASSGLAGGPDTQY
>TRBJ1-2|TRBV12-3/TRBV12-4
ASSPIISANYGYT
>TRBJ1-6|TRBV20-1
SARDRADPDYNSPLH
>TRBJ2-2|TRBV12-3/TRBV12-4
ASTGGFAGELF
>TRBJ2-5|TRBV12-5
ASGFVGLAWETQY
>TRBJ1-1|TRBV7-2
ASSLALTGGTEAF
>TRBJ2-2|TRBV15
ATSKDREYTGELF
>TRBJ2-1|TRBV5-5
ASSIRDPVPNEQF
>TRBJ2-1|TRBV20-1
SARTGGGTDTQF
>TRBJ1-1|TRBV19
ASLGTGMNTEAF
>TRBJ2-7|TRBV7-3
ASSLAVGDYEQY
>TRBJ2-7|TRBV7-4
ASSLGTASEQY
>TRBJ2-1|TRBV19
ASSILDTPGGNEQF